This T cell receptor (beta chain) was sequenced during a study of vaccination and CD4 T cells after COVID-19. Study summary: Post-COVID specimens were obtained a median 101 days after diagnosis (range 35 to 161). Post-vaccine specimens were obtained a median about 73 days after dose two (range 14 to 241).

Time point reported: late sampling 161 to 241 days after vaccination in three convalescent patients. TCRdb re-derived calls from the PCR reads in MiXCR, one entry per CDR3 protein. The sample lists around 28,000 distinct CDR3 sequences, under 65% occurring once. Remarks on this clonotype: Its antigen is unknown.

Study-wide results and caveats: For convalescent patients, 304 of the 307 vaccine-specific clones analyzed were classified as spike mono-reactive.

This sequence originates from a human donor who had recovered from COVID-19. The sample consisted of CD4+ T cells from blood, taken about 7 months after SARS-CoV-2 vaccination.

CDR3 amino acids: CASSWAVTSNQPQHF. CDR3 sequence (DNA): TGTGCCAGTAGTTGGGCAGTTACTAGCAATCAGCCCCAGCATTTT. V is TRBV19 and J is TRBJ1-5, with unresolved D. The germline CDR1 and CDR2 sequences are LNHDA and SQIVND (reference sequence). This CDR3 is built from 15 residues. Trimming stripped 5 bases from V and 0 bases from J, with 11 bases between.